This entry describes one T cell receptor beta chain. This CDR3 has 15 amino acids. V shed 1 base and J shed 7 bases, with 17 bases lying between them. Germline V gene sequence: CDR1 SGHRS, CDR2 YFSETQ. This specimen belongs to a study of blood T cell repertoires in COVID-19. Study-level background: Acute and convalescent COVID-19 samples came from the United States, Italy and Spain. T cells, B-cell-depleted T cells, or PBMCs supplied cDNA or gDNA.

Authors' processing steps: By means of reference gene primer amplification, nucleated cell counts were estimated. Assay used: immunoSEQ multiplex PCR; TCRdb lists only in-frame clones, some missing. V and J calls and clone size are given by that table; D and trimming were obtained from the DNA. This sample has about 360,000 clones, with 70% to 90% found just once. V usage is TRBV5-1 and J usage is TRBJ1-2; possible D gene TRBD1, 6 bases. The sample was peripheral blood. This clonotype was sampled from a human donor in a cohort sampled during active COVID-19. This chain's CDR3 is CASSLRQATSGGYTF. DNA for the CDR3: TGCGCCAGCAGCTTGCGACAGGCTACATCTGGTGGCTACACCTTC.